This T cell receptor (beta chain) was recorded in a study of T cell repertoires in cytomegalovirus infection. Study context: Public TCR beta signatures indicated both CMV infection and matching HLA type. Study results and limitations: The cumulative frequency of public TCR beta families distinguished individuals who carried CMV together with the relevant HLA.

MiXCR was run by TCRdb on the reads, yielding one entry per CDR3 protein. The sample records around 300,000 distinct CDR3 sequences, roughly 25% being singletons. This clonotype was seen a handful of times. What it recognizes is unknown. Germline CDR1 reads SGHTA; CDR2 reads FQGTGA. V lost 5 bases to trimming and J lost 3 bases; unmatched junction nucleotides: 2. CDR3 size: 13 residues. This receptor was obtained from a human donor in good health (CMV status not recorded). Some clones in this sample may be carry-over from other donors' samples. Source: cultured PBMCs, taken from culture after CMV antigen stimulation. The V gene is TRBV7-3, the J gene TRBJ2-5; 8 bases map to TRBD2. The CDR3 nucleotides are TGTGCCAGCAGCATTAGCGGGAAAGAGACCCAGTACTTC. Translated: CASSISGKETQYF.